The clone carrying this TCR beta chain has only a few counts. Germline values: CDR1 SGHNT, CDR2 YYREEE (reference sequence). V shed 4 bases and J 2 bases; nucleotides not matched to a gene: 10. This CDR3 contains 16 residues. This specimen comes from a study of T cell repertoires in cytomegalovirus infection. TCRdb analysed the reads with MiXCR anew, one entry per CDR3 protein. The sample has about 150,000 distinct CDR3 sequences; around a quarter are singletons. This chain joins TRBV5-4 and TRBJ2-3, with 7 bases lining up with TRBD1. The receptor's source is a human donor in good health (CMV status not recorded). Some clones in this sample may be carry-over from other donors' samples. Sequences were obtained from PBMCs. The CDR3 DNA reads as TGTGCCAGCAGCGTCGGGACAGCCTTACCCACAGATACGCAGTATTTT. This gives the protein CASSVGTALPTDTQYF.